The clone carrying this T cell receptor beta chain was seen a few times. Its specificity is not known. Both iRepertoire HTBI primers and Arm-PCR of CDR3 regions were used to build the TCR beta libraries. TCRdb used MiXCR to reprocess the multiplex PCR reads, holding one entry per CDR3 protein. The table lists hundreds of thousands of distinct CDR3 sequences, 16% of them singletons. This record belongs to a study of regulatory T cells in long-lasting Graves disease. Study-wide points: Persistent patients had more shared public clonotypes (about 2,700) than new patients (about 1,000).

Germline V lookup: CDR1 SGHTS, CDR2 YDEGEE. V gave up 4 bases and J gave up 4 bases; unmatched junction bases: 8. There are 16 residues in the CDR3. Stated time point: newly diagnosed GD, antithyroid drugs for less than 3 months. The TCR library was made from RNA that had been extracted from PBMCs in TRIzol. These data are also associated with another study on T cells in Graves' hyperthyroidism and ophthalmopathy.

This sample comprised peripheral blood mononuclear cells (PBMCs), obtained at new diagnosis, from a patient treated with antithyroid drugs. The chain is built from TRBV5-8 and TRBJ2-1, with 10 positions matching TRBD2. This receptor was taken from a woman aged 25 to 39 with Graves disease. As DNA, the CDR3 is TGTGCCAGCAGCCCGGAGGGGACTAGCGCTTACAATGAGCAGTTCTTC. It translates to CASSPEGTSAYNEQFF.